Here is one T cell receptor (beta chain) with its context. Its antigen remains unknown. Other DNA sequences of this sample code for an identical CDR3. The PCR made use of 60 Vbeta and 13 Jbeta primers. TCRdb's table, derived via immunoSEQ multiplex PCR, lists solely in-frame clones and lacks some. The profile shows under 200,000 clones, roughly 77% of them singletons. The data are from a study of cytomegalovirus exposure and HLA in healthy donors. V was pared by 1 base and J by 0 bases, with 7 bases of the junction left unmatched. Germline CDR1 and CDR2: SGHDT and YYEEEE. The CDR3 length is 18 residues. Points from the study as a whole: Fewer N-insertions (relative to the roughly 660-donor mean) were reportedly seen in an Asian-associated ancestry cluster in a later analysis. Upon later analysis, TCR association rates were observed to vary by HLA locus, being highest for DRB1 and lowest for HLA-C. An observed cluster of highly shared sequence variants was recorded as a likely sequencing artifact. TCR beta chain V- and J-gene trimming was linked, in a later analysis, to a missense variant in DCLRE1C.

The V call is TRBV5-6, the J call TRBJ2-3; 11 bases agree with TRBD2. The material sequenced was PBMCs. This clonotype was obtained from a man aged 50 or older in good health and CMV-seropositive. The DNA of the CDR3 is TGTGCCAGCAGCTTGTTACTAGCGGGGGCCCTTAGCACAGATACGCAGTATTTT. Amino acid sequence: CASSLLLAGALSTDTQYF.